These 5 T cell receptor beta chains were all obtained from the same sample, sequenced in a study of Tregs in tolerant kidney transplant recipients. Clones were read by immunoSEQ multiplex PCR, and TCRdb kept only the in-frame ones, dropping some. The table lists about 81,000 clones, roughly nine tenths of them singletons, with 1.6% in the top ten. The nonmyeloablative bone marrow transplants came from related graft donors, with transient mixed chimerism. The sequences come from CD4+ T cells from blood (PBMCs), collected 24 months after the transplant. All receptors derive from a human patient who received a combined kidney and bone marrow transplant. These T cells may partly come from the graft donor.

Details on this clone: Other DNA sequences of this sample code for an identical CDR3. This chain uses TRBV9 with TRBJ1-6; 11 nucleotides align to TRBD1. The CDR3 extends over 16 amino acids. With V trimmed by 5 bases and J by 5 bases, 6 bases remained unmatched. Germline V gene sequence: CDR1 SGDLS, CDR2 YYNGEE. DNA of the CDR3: TGTGCCAGCAGTCTAGGACAGGGGGCAAATAATTCACCCCTCCACTTT. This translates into CASSLGQGANNSPLHF.

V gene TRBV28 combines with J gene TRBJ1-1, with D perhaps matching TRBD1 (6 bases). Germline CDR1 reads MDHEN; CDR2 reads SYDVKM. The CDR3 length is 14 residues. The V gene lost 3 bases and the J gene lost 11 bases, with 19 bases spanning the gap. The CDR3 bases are TGTGCCAGCAGTTTCCAGGGGACCGGCGGGCTTGCTTTCTTT. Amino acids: CASSFQGTGGLAFF.

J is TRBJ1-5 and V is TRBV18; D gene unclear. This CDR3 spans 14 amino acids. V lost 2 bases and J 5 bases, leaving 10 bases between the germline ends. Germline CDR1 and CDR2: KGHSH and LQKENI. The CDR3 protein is CASSPSSGDQPQHF. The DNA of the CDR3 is TGTGCCAGCTCACCATCTTCCGGGGATCAGCCCCAGCATTTT. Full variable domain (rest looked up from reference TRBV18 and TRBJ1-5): NAGVMQNPRHLVRRRGQEARLRCSPMKGHSHVYWYRQLPEEGLKFMVYLQKENIIDESGMPKERFSAEFPKEGPSILRIQQVVRGDSAAYFCASSPSSGDQPQHFGDGTRLSIL.

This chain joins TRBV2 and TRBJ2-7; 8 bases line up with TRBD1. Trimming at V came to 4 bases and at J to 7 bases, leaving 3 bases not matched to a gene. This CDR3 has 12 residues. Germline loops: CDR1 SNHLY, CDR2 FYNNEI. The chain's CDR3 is CASSGTGREQYF. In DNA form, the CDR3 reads TGTGCCAGCAGTGGGACAGGGAGGGAGCAGTACTTC.

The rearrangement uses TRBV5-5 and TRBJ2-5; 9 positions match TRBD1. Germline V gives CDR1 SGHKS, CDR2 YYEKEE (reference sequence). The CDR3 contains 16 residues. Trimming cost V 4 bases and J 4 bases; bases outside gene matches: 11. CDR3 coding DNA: TGTGCCAGCAGCGCCACAGGGGGCGGAACTAGAGAGACCCAGTACTTC. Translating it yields CASSATGGGTRETQYF. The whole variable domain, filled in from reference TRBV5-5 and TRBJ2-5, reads DAGVTQSPTHLIKTRGQQVTLRCSPISGHKSVSWYQQVLGQGPQFIFQYYEKEERGRGNFPDRFSARQFPNYSSELNVNALLLGDSALYLCASSATGGGTRETQYFGPGTRLLVL.